This T cell receptor beta chain was captured by sequencing in a study of a mutant IDH1 vaccine in newly diagnosed glioma. The wider study: Eight vaccinations were given in weeks 1, 3, 5, 7, 11, 15, 19 and 23. Investigators started vaccination 4-6 weeks after radiotherapy alone, or with temozolomide cycles. Patients were pretreated with radiotherapy, temozolomide, or both, mostly both.

Germline CDR1 SGHNT, CDR2 YYREEE (reference sequence). There are 13 residues in the CDR3. V was pared by 4 bases and J by 4 bases, with 11 bases between. Time point given: week 11, during vaccination. A single vaccine dose contained 300 ug of mutant IDH1 20-mer peptide, and topical imiquimod was used with it. A remark on this clone: The antigen is undetermined.

Using immunoSEQ multiplex PCR, the repertoire was profiled, and TCRdb retains in-frame clones only, with some absent. Of about 36,000 clones listed, around 80% were seen once; the top ten hold over 12%. The specimen was peripheral blood mononuclear cells (PBMCs), collected from a glioma patient whose treatment included an IDH1 peptide vaccine. This receptor was obtained from a young woman with glioma. Some clones in this sample may be carry-over from other donors' samples. The J gene is TRBJ1-2, the V gene TRBV5-4; a weak D match, TRBD1 (6 bases). CDR3 sequence reads: CASSIQGSYGYTF. CDR3 sequence (DNA): TGTGCCAGCAGCATACAGGGTAGCTATGGCTACACCTTC.